This note documents a single T cell receptor (beta chain) sequence. Method: immunoSEQ multiplex PCR; TCRdb's copy keeps in-frame clones and lacks some. The table lists hundreds of thousands of clones, about 89% of them singletons. These data are taken from a study of shared T cell receptors in the human thymus. These same data were also listed under a study on human thymus T cells. That paper adds: Thymic resections from corrective heart surgery supplied the tissue. Thymic repertoires overlap heavily among unrelated individuals, related research has reported.

This receptor was obtained from a boy in the first two years of life with a congenital heart defect. The sequenced material came from thymocytes.

The CDR3 coding sequence is TGCGCCAGCAGCCTTGGACTAGCGGGCGTGGGTCGCACAGATACGCAGTATTTT. Its protein product is CASSLGLAGVGRTDTQYF. The J gene is TRBJ2-3, the V gene TRBV4-3; 11 nucleotides line up with TRBD2. This CDR3 region has 18 residues. The V segment lost 4 bases and the J segment 1 base; nucleotides outside the gene matches: 10. From germline, CDR1 is LGHNA and CDR2 YSLEER.